These T cell receptor beta chains were read from a single sample in a study of CD8+ T cells in alopecia areata. Assay used: immunoSEQ multiplex PCR; TCRdb lists only in-frame clones, some missing. Altogether roughly 180,000 clones are present, 50% to 70% being singletons, with the ten largest covering 1.7%. The source was CD4+ T cells sorted from blood, collected at week 0. These receptors came from a human donor with alopecia areata. The CDR3 runs from the conserved cysteine through the conserved F or W. The D gene is left open where the match is weak. For some rows the clone size is stated as once, few or many, or as a class when expanded; others skip it.

D: .; V: TRBV30; J: TRBJ1-6; size: .; DNA: TGTGCCTGGAACCTGAATAATTCACCCCTCCACTTT; CDR3: CAWNLNNSPLHF
D: .; V: TRBV5-1; J: TRBJ1-1; size: few; DNA: TGCGCCAGCAGCTTTGTAGCGGAGAACACTGAAGCTTTCTTT; CDR3: CASSFVAENTEAFF
D: .; V: TRBV5-8; J: TRBJ1-5; size: few; DNA: TGTGCCAGCAGCTTGGAGAGCTATAGCAATCAGCCCCAGCATTTT; CDR3: CASSLESYSNQPQHF
D: TRBD1; V: TRBV14; J: TRBJ2-7; size: .; DNA: TGTGCCAGCAGCGCTACAGGGGGCCGGGAGCAGTACTTC; CDR3: CASSATGGREQYF
D: .; V: TRBV25-1; J: TRBJ1-5; size: .; DNA: TGTGCCAGCAGTGAATGGGGGTCTCAGCCCCAGCATTTT; CDR3: CASSEWGSQPQHF
D: TRBD2; V: TRBV11-2; J: TRBJ2-5; size: once; DNA: TGTGCCAGCAGCCGGACCGGGGTAGCGGGGGAACAAGAGACCCAGTACTTC; CDR3: CASSRTGVAGEQETQYF
D: .; V: TRBV5-6; J: TRBJ2-4; size: .; DNA: TGTGCCAGCAGCTTGCGAAAGATAGCCAAAAACATTCAGTACTTC; CDR3: CASSLRKIAKNIQYF
D: .; V: TRBV18; J: TRBJ2-5; size: .; DNA: TGTGCCAGCTCACTAAAGGGGGAAGAGACCCAGTACTTC; CDR3: CASSLKGEETQYF
D: .; V: TRBV6-5; J: TRBJ2-1; size: few; DNA: TGTGCCAGCAGTTCTCCCGGCGGGGGCCACGGGAATGAGCAGTTCTTC; CDR3: CASSSPGGGHGNEQFF
D: .; V: TRBV20-1; J: TRBJ1-1; size: .; DNA: TGCAGTGCTACCGGGACTGAAGCTTTCTTT; CDR3: CSATGTEAFF
D: .; V: TRBV5-1; J: TRBJ1-2; size: .; DNA: TGCGCCAGCAGCGTCGCGAGTCAGATCTATGGCTACACCTTC; CDR3: CASSVASQIYGYTF
D: .; V: TRBV6-1; J: TRBJ1-1; size: .; DNA: TGTGCCAGCGGGACAAAAGCGAACACTGAAGCTTTCTTT; CDR3: CASGTKANTEAFF
D: .; V: TRBV6-1; J: TRBJ1-2; size: .; DNA: TGTGCCAGCAGTTCGGGACGGGAGACCTATGGCTACACCTTC; CDR3: CASSSGRETYGYTF
D: .; V: TRBV7-2; J: TRBJ1-5; size: few; DNA: TGTGCCAGCAGCTTAGACGGGGGCGGAAATCAGCCCCAGCATTTT; CDR3: CASSLDGGGNQPQHF
D: .; V: TRBV2; J: TRBJ1-1; size: .; DNA: TGTGCCAGCAGCTATATACTCACTGAAGCTTTCTTT; CDR3: CASSYILTEAFF
D: TRBD1; V: TRBV6-6; J: TRBJ1-1; size: few; DNA: TGTGCCAGCAGCAGGGACAGCTTCCACTTT; CDR3: CASSRDSFHF
D: TRBD2; V: TRBV15; J: TRBJ2-3; size: .; DNA: TGTGCCCCACGACTAGCGGGGGGAACAGATACGCAGTATTTT; CDR3: CAPRLAGGTDTQYF
D: .; V: TRBV10-3; J: TRBJ2-6; size: .; DNA: TGTGCCACCGGGTCCGGACGCAACTCTGGGGCCAACGTCCTGACTTTC; CDR3: CATGSGRNSGANVLTF
D: .; V: TRBV6-6; J: TRBJ2-6; size: .; DNA: TGTGCCAGCAGTAAACCCTCGGGGGCCAACGTCCTGACTTTC; CDR3: CASSKPSGANVLTF
D: .; V: TRBV5-1; J: TRBJ2-3; size: .; DNA: TGCGCCAGCAGCCGGGGGCTCGTGGCGGACGGCACAGATACGCAGTATTTT; CDR3: CASSRGLVADGTDTQYF
D: .; V: TRBV2; J: TRBJ2-1; size: .; DNA: TGTGCCAGCAGTGAAACTTATTCCTACAATAATGAGCAGTTCTTC; CDR3: CASSETYSYNNEQFF
D: TRBD2; V: TRBV7-2; J: TRBJ2-3; size: medium-sized; DNA: TGTGCCAGCAGCGCTAGCGGGGGAAATACGCAGTATTTT; CDR3: CASSASGGNTQYF
D: .; V: TRBV30; J: TRBJ2-7; size: .; DNA: TGTGCCTGGAGTCGGGGGTCCCCCTACGAGCAGTACTTC; CDR3: CAWSRGSPYEQYF
D: .; V: TRBV5-6; J: TRBJ2-7; size: .; DNA: TGTGCCAGCAGCTTGGCGGGTGTCTACGAGCAGTACTTC; CDR3: CASSLAGVYEQYF
D: .; V: TRBV7-2; J: TRBJ2-3; size: few; DNA: TGTGCCAGCAGCTTACAGGGTAGAGATACGCAGTATTTT; CDR3: CASSLQGRDTQYF
D: .; V: TRBV7-2; J: TRBJ1-1; size: few; DNA: TGTGCCAGCAGCTCCGTGGACCGAAACACTGAAGCTTTCTTT; CDR3: CASSSVDRNTEAFF